This TCR beta chain was captured in a study of blood T cells in healthy people across ages. Study outcomes and limitations: The study regarded diversity estimates from one million T cells as underestimates.

Germline CDR1 is DFQATT and CDR2 is SNEGSKA (reference sequence). CDR3 length: 11 amino acids. Sample-barcoded 5' priming and a J-beta primer mix drove a second PCR of about 6 to 11 cycles. MiXCR, run by TCRdb on the 5' RACE reads, gives a single entry per CDR3 protein. Of 780,000 or so distinct CDR3 sequences listed, around a quarter are singletons. This clonotype was recorded a few times. The antigen remains unidentified. These same records also appear under a second study, on T cells of mothers and their children.

The source material was blood. V gene TRBV20-1 combines with J gene TRBJ2-1; 7 nucleotides match TRBD2. This TCR derives from a boy between 10 and 17 years old in good health. In DNA form, the CDR3 reads TGCAGGGGGGAGGGGCTGAATGAGCAGTTCTTC. Translation: CRGEGLNEQFF.